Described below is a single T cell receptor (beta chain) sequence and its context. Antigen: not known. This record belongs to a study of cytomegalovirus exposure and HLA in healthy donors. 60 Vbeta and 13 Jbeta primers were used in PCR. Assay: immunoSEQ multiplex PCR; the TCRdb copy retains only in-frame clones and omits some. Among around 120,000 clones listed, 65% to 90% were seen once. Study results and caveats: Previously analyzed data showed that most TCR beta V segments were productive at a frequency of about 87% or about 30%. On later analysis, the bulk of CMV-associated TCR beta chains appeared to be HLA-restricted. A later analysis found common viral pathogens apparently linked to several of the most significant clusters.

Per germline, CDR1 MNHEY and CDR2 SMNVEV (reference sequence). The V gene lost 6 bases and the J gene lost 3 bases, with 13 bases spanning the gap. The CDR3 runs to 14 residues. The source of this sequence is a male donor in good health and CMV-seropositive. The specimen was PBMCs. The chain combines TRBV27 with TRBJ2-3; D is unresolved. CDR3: CASSPFRVTDTQYF. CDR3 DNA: TGTGCCAGCAGCCCATTCCGAGTTACAGATACGCAGTATTTT.